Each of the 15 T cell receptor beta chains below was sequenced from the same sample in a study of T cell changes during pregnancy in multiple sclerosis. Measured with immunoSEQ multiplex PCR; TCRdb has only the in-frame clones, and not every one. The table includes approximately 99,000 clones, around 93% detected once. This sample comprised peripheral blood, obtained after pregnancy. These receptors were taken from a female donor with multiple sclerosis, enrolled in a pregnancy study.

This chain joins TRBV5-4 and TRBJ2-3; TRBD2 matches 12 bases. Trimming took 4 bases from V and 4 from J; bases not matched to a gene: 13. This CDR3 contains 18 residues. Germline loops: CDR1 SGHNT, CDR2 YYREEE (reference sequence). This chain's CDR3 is CASSAAGLAGQEADTQYF. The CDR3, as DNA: TGTGCCAGCAGCGCCGCGGGACTAGCGGGCCAAGAGGCAGATACGCAGTATTTT. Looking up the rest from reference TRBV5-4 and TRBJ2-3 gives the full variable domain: ETGVTQSPTHLIKTRGQQVTLRCSSQSGHNTVSWYQQALGQGPQFIFQYYREEENGRGNFPPRFSGLQFPNYSSELNVNALELDDSALYLCASSAAGLAGQEADTQYFGPGTRLTVL.

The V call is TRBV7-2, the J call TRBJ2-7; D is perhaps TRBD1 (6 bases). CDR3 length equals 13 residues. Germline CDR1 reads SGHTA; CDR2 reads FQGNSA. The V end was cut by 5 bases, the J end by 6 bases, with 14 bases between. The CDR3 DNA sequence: TGTGCCAGCAGCCGCAGGGGTCTAGGCGAGCAGTACTTC. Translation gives CASSRRGLGEQYF.

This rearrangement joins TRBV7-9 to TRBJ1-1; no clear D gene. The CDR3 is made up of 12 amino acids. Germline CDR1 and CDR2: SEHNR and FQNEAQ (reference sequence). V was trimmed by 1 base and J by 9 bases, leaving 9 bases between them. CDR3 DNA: TGTGCCAGCAGCTTAGATGAGCTGAAAGCTTTCTTT. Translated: CASSLDELKAFF.

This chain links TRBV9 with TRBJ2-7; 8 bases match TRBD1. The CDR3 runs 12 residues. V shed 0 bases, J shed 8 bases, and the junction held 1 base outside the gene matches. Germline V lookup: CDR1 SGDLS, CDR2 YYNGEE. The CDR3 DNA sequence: TGTGCCAGCAGCGTAGGACAGGGGAAGCAGTACTTC. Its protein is CASSVGQGKQYF.

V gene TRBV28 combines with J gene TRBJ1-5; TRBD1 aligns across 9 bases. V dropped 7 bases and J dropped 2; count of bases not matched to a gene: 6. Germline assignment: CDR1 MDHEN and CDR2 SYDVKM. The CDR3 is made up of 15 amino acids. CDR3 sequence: CASTYRGLGNQPQHF. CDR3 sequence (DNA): TGTGCCAGCACGTACAGGGGGCTGGGCAATCAGCCCCAGCATTTT.

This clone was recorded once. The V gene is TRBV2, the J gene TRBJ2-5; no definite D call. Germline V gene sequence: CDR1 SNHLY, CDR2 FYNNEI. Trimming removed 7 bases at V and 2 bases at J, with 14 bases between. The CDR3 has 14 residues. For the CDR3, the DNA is TGTGCCAGCACCCGGCGGCAGCTACAAGAGACCCAGTACTTC. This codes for CASTRRQLQETQYF.

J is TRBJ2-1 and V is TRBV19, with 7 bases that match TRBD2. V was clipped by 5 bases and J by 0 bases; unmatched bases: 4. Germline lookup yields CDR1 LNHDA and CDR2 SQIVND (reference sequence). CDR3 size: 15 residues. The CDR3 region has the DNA TGTGCCAGTAGTTTGGGCGGGAGCTCCTACAATGAGCAGTTCTTC. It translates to CASSLGGSSYNEQFF.

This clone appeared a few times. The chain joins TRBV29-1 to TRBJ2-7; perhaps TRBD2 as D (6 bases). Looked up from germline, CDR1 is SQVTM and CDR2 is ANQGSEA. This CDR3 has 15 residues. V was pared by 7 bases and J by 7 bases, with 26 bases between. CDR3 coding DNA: TGCAGCGCAGAGCGAAGGGACTCCCGAGGTCGGGAGCAGTACTTC. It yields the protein CSAERRDSRGREQYF.

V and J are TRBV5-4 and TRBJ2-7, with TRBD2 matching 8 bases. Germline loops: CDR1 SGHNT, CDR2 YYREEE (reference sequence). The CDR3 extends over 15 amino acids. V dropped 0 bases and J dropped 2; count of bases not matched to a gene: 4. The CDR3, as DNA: TGTGCCAGCAGCTTGGAACTAGCGGCAGCCTACGAGCAGTACTTC. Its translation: CASSLELAAAYEQYF.

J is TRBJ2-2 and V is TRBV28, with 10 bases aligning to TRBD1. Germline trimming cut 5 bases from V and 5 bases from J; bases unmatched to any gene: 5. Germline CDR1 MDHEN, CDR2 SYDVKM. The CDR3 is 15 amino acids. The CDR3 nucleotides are TGTGCCAGCAGTGTACCGGGACAGGGGACCGGGGAGCTGTTTTTT. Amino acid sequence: CASSVPGQGTGELFF.

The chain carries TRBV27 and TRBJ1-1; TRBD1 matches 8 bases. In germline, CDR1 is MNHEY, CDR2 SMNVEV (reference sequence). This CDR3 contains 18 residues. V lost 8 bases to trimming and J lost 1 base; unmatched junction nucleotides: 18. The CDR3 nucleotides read TGTGCCAGCTGTGTAGGTCTCCCGGGACAGGTCGAGAACACTGAAGCTTTCTTT. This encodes CASCVGLPGQVENTEAFF.

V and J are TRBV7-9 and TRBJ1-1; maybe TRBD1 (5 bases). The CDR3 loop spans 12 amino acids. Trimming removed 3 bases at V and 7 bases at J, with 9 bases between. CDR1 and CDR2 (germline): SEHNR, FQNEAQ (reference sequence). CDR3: CASSFREDEAFF. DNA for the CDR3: TGTGCCAGCAGCTTCAGGGAAGATGAAGCTTTCTTT.

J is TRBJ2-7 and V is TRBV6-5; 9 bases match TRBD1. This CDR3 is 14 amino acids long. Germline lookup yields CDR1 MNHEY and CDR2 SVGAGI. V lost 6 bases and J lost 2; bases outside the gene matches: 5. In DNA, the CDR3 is TGTGCCAGCAGGGGACAGGGTGTCGCCTACGAGCAGTACTTC. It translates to CASRGQGVAYEQYF.

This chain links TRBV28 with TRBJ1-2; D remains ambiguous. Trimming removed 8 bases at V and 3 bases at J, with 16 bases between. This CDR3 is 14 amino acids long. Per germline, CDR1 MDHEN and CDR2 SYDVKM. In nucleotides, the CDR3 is TGTGCCAGCGGCCTGGCGGGGTTGGACTATGGCTACACCTTC. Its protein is CASGLAGLDYGYTF.

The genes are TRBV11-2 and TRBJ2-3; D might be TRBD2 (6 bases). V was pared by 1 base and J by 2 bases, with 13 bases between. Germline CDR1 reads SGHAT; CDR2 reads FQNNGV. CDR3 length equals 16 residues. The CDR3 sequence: CASSLGGTLHTDTQYF. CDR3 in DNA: TGTGCCAGCAGCTTAGGAGGGACTCTCCACACAGATACGCAGTATTTT.